Below are 20 T cell receptor beta chains sequenced from a single sample in a study of control samples from healthy donors and cancer patients. Profiling relied on immunoSEQ multiplex PCR, and the TCRdb table lists in-frame clones only, not all of them. This table holds about 220,000 clones, roughly 94% found once. Sequencing used blood. These receptors originate from a man aged 50 to 60 in good health.

V and J are TRBV24-1 and TRBJ1-2; D unclear. From germline, CDR1 is KGHDR and CDR2 SFDVKD. Trimming cost V 4 bases and J 4 bases, with 9 bases left between them. This CDR3 comprises 13 residues. The CDR3, as DNA: TGTGCCACCAGTGACCAGACCAGCTATGGCTACACCTTC. Translating gives CATSDQTSYGYTF.

This clone occurred a few times. The rearrangement joins TRBV9 to TRBJ1-4; 9 bases are a match to TRBD1. CDR3 size: 15 residues. V shed 4 bases and J 6 bases; nucleotides not matched to a gene: 7. In germline, CDR1 is SGDLS, CDR2 YYNGEE. The CDR3 DNA is TGTGCCAGCAGCCCCCCGACAGGGGGGGATGAAAAACTGTTTTTT. Protein: CASSPPTGGDEKLFF.

The chain employs TRBV6-5 and TRBJ1-5, with no clear D. The CDR3 extends over 16 amino acids. Germline V gene data show CDR1 as MNHEY and CDR2 as SVGAGI. V lost 4 bases and J 4 bases, leaving 17 bases between the germline ends. Here the CDR3 reads CASSSPHGGRNQPQHF. The CDR3 nucleotides are TGTGCCAGCAGTTCTCCTCACGGAGGCCGTAATCAGCCCCAGCATTTT.

This chain connects TRBV5-1 to TRBJ2-7, with D possibly matching TRBD2 (5 bases). The CDR3 has 14 amino acids. From germline, CDR1 is SGHRS and CDR2 YFSETQ. Trimming removed 4 bases from V and 5 bases from J, with 16 bases in between. CDR3 nucleotides: TGCGCCAGCAGCCTGGCTCGAGGGAGCCACGAGCAGTACTTC. It yields the protein CASSLARGSHEQYF.

The chain combines TRBV28 with TRBJ1-2, with TRBD1 identical over 9 bases. Trimming removed 6 bases from V and 2 bases from J; junction bases left unmatched: 4. Germline CDR1 reads MDHEN; CDR2 reads SYDVKM. The CDR3 contains 14 residues. CDR3 protein: CASSTGGFNYGYTF. In DNA, the CDR3 is TGTGCCAGCAGCACAGGGGGCTTCAACTATGGCTACACCTTC.

The chain couples TRBV29-1 to TRBJ2-1; no definite D call. The CDR3 has 13 residues. Trimming cost V 5 bases and J 1 base, with 9 bases left between them. Germline CDR1 is SQVTM and CDR2 is ANQGSEA. The chain's CDR3 is CSVRSESYNEQFF. CDR3 DNA sequence: TGCAGCGTTCGTTCGGAGTCCTACAATGAGCAGTTCTTC.

J is TRBJ1-2 and V is TRBV3-1 (or the pseudogene TRBV3-2); D gene ambiguous. CDR1 is LGHDT, CDR2 YNNKEL, per germline (reference sequence). The CDR3 length is 12 residues. V lost 0 bases to trimming and J lost 8 bases, with 7 bases between them. The CDR3 bases are TGTGCCAGCAGCCAAGAATGGGGAGGCTACACCTTC. This translates into CASSQEWGGYTF.

This clone was counted a single time. The CDR3 DNA follows: TGTGCCAGCAGCCTCCCAGCTGACTATGGCTACACCTTC. It translates to CASSLPADYGYTF. The rearrangement joins TRBV4-2 to TRBJ1-2; no firm D call. V shed 4 bases and J shed 3 bases, with 9 bases lying between them. Germline V gives CDR1 LGHNA, CDR2 YNFKEQ. The CDR3 loop spans 13 amino acids.

The chain links TRBV11-2 to TRBJ1-6; D not resolved. CDR1 is SGHAT, CDR2 FQNNGV, per germline. This CDR3 contains 14 residues. Deletions cut 5 bases from V and 3 bases from J, with 8 bases between. For the CDR3, the DNA is TGTGCCAGCAGCCCTCCCATCTATAATTCACCCCTCCACTTT. Translation: CASSPPIYNSPLHF. The full variable domain, completed using reference TRBV11-2 and TRBJ1-6, is EAGVAQSPRYKIIEKRQSVAFWCNPISGHATLYWYQQILGQGPKLLIQFQNNGVVDDSQLPKDRFSAERLKGVDSTLKIQPAKLEDSAVYLCASSPPIYNSPLHFGNGTRLTVT.

The chain joins TRBV5-1 to TRBJ2-6; TRBD1 might be the D (6 bases). V was pared by 4 bases and J by 5 bases, with 22 bases between. The CDR3 covers 18 residues. Looked up from germline, CDR1 is SGHRS and CDR2 is YFSETQ. The CDR3: CASSVRTVRVLRANVLTF. The CDR3 DNA reads TGCGCCAGCAGCGTCCGGACAGTTCGCGTCCTTCGGGCCAACGTCCTGACTTTC.

This chain connects TRBV6-5 to TRBJ1-2; D may be TRBD1 (6 bases). Trimming removed 1 base at V and 6 bases at J, with 9 bases between. The CDR3 covers 13 residues. Germline V gene sequence: CDR1 MNHEY, CDR2 SVGAGI. For the CDR3, the DNA is TGTGCCAGCAGTTACTACAGGGAGGATGGCTACACCTTC. Translated: CASSYYREDGYTF.

The V and J genes are TRBV11-3 and TRBJ2-3; 7 bases map to TRBD2. Looked up from germline, CDR1 is SGHNT and CDR2 is YENEEA. This CDR3 is built from 15 residues. With V trimmed by 3 bases and J by 0 bases, 3 bases remained unmatched. In nucleotides, the CDR3 is TGTGCCAGCAGCTTGGGCGGGGGTAGCACAGATACGCAGTATTTT. This translates into CASSLGGGSTDTQYF. Supplemented by reference TRBV11-3 and TRBJ2-3, the full variable domain reads EAGVVQSPRYKIIEKKQPVAFWCNPISGHNTLYWYLQNLGQGPELLIRYENEEAVDDSQLPKDRFSAERLKGVDSTLKIQPAELGDSAVYLCASSLGGGSTDTQYFGPGTRLTVL.

Remarks on this clone: The germline gene is not matched at one end of the junction; a read error may be the cause. The chain joins TRBV27 to TRBJ2-1; D is undetermined. Looked up from germline, CDR1 is MNHEY and CDR2 is SMNVEV (reference sequence). The CDR3 length is 15 residues. The CDR3 reads CASSLEEPTYTEQFF. The CDR3 coding sequence is TGTGCCAGCAGTTTAGAAGAACCGACCTACACTGAGCAGTTCTTC.

This clone has a handful of counts. CDR3 region: CASSQVDRGSEAFF. In nucleotides, the CDR3 is TGTGCCAGCAGCCAGGTAGACAGGGGCTCTGAAGCTTTCTTT. This chain joins TRBV3-1 (or the pseudogene TRBV3-2) and TRBJ1-1; 8 positions agree with TRBD1. This CDR3 has 14 residues. V dropped 3 bases and J dropped 6; count of bases not matched to a gene: 6. Germline CDR1 is LGHDT and CDR2 is YNNKEL (reference sequence).

The chain links TRBV7-9 to TRBJ2-1, with D tentatively TRBD1 or TRBD2 (5 bases each). The CDR3 sequence is 16 residues long. V was pared by 2 bases and J by 3 bases, with 14 bases between. CDR1 is SEHNR and CDR2 is FQNEAQ in the germline V gene (reference sequence). The CDR3 region is CASSLRGRGDYNEQFF. CDR3 coding DNA: TGTGCCAGCAGCTTAAGGGGACGAGGGGACTACAATGAGCAGTTCTTC.

This clone appeared a single time. CDR3 bases: TGTGCCAGCTCAGGGGGTCTGCGGGAAAAACTGTTTTTT. It yields the protein CASSGGLREKLFF. The V and J genes are TRBV18 and TRBJ1-4, with a tentative D call TRBD1 (5 bases). The CDR3 contains 13 residues. The germline V and J ends were trimmed by 5 bases and 8 bases, with 12 bases remaining between them. Germline assignment: CDR1 KGHSH and CDR2 LQKENI.

CDR3 sequence: CASSFPPPTRAFF. Here the CDR3 DNA reads TGTGCCAGCAGTTTTCCCCCCCCGACCAGAGCTTTCTTT. The chain uses TRBV6-5 and TRBJ1-1; D is unresolved. V was pared by 4 bases and J by 10 bases, with 16 bases between. This CDR3 has 13 amino acids. Germline CDR1 MNHEY, CDR2 SVGAGI.

The J gene is TRBJ1-1, the V gene TRBV14; no reliable D call. Trimming took 3 bases from V and 1 from J, leaving 6 bases between them. This CDR3 is built from 13 residues. Per germline, CDR1 SGHDN and CDR2 FVKESK. CDR3 amino acids: CASSQTSNTEAFF. In nucleotides, the CDR3 is TGTGCCAGCAGCCAGACATCGAACACTGAAGCTTTCTTT. Supplemented by reference TRBV14 and TRBJ1-1, the full variable domain reads EAGVTQFPSHSVIEKGQTVTLRCDPISGHDNLYWYRRVMGKEIKFLLHFVKESKQDESGMPNNRFLAERTGGTYSTLKVQPAELEDSGVYFCASSQTSNTEAFFGQGTRLTVV.

The chain couples TRBV9 to TRBJ1-6; no firm D call. The CDR3 loop spans 16 amino acids. V was cut by 4 bases and J by 9 bases, with 20 bases left in between. Germline-derived CDR1 and CDR2 are SGDLS and YYNGEE. The CDR3 sequence is CASSPWEGRPGSPLHF. CDR3 coding DNA: TGTGCCAGCAGCCCCTGGGAGGGCAGGCCGGGTTCACCCCTCCACTTT.

The chain links TRBV2 to TRBJ2-7, with D possibly being TRBD2 (5 bases). Trimming shortened V by 7 bases and J by 7 bases, and 14 bases separated the two germline ends. Germline values: CDR1 SNHLY, CDR2 FYNNEI. The CDR3 length is 12 residues. The CDR3 region has the DNA TGTGCCAGCAAGACCGGGGTTTGGGAGCAGTACGTC. Protein sequence: CASKTGVWEQYV.